The 6 T cell receptor beta chains in this list originate from one sample, sequenced in a study of T-cell reconstitution after alpha-beta-depleted transplantation in children. Unique molecular identifiers were incorporated during preparation of the TCRbeta library. One entry per CDR3 protein, called by TCRdb with MiXCR from the PCR reads. Of 90,000 to 100,000 distinct CDR3 sequences listed, more than 20% are singletons. The starting material was PBMCs, obtained before TCRalphabeta/CD19-depleted stem cell transplant. The source is a boy younger than 10 with acute lymphoblastic leukemia, due to receive a stem cell transplant.

The chain combines TRBV7-9 with TRBJ2-1; TRBD2 agrees at 7 bases. With V trimmed by 5 bases and J by 2 bases, 3 bases remained unmatched. The CDR3 length is 14 residues. The germline V gene has CDR1 SEHNR and CDR2 FQNEAQ (reference sequence). The CDR3 sequence is CASSRAGTYNEQFF. The CDR3 bases are TGTGCCAGCAGCCGAGCGGGGACCTACAATGAGCAGTTCTTC. Full variable domain (rest looked up from reference TRBV7-9 and TRBJ2-1): DTGVSQNPRHKITKRGQNVTFRCDPISEHNRLYWYRQTLGQGPEFLTYFQNEAQLEKSRLLSDRFSAERPKGSFSTLEIQRTEQGDSAMYLCASSRAGTYNEQFFGPGTRLTVL.

This clonotype showed up many times. The chain links TRBV7-2 to TRBJ2-7; D perhaps matches TRBD2 (5 bases). CDR3 length: 12 amino acids. Germline V gene data show CDR1 as SGHTA and CDR2 as FQGNSA. Trimming cost V 4 bases and J 6 bases, with 10 bases left between them. The CDR3 sequence: CASSSGLGEQYF. The CDR3 bases are TGTGCCAGCAGCTCCGGACTGGGCGAGCAGTACTTC.

Only a few counts were recorded for this clonotype. This chain joins TRBV20-1 and TRBJ1-5, with TRBD1 matching over 9 bases. V gave up 6 bases and J gave up 4 bases; unmatched junction bases: 13. This CDR3 is built from 16 residues. Looked up from germline, CDR1 is DFQATT and CDR2 is SNEGSKA (reference sequence). The CDR3 region has the DNA TGCAGTGCGCCGAACCGGAGGACAGGGGTAAATCAGCCCCAGCATTTT. Translated, it gives CSAPNRRTGVNQPQHF.

This rearrangement joins TRBV5-1 to TRBJ2-3, with TRBD2 matching 8 bases. J lost 6 bases, V lost 5 bases, and 11 bases had no gene match. In germline, CDR1 is SGHRS, CDR2 YFSETQ. This CDR3 comprises 15 residues. In nucleotides, the CDR3 is TGCGCCAGCAGGTCTCGGGAGGGTATTCAGGATACGCAGTATTTT. Translation: CASRSREGIQDTQYF.

V and J are TRBV12-3 or TRBV12-4 and TRBJ2-2, with D uncertain. There are 14 residues in the CDR3. V shed 1 base and J shed 5 bases, with 8 bases lying between them. The CDR3 loop is CASSLVGFTGELFF. For the CDR3, the DNA is TGTGCCAGCAGTTTAGTCGGATTTACCGGGGAGCTGTTTTTT.

The J gene is TRBJ2-1, the V gene TRBV27, with TRBD1 identical over 10 bases. CDR3 length equals 15 residues. Germline CDR1 and CDR2: MNHEY and SMNVEV (reference sequence). Trimming cost V 8 bases and J 4 bases; bases outside gene matches: 8. The CDR3 nucleotides read TGTGCCAGCGGCGGAGGGACAGGGGTGTACAATGAGCAGTTCTTC. Its translation: CASGGGTGVYNEQFF.